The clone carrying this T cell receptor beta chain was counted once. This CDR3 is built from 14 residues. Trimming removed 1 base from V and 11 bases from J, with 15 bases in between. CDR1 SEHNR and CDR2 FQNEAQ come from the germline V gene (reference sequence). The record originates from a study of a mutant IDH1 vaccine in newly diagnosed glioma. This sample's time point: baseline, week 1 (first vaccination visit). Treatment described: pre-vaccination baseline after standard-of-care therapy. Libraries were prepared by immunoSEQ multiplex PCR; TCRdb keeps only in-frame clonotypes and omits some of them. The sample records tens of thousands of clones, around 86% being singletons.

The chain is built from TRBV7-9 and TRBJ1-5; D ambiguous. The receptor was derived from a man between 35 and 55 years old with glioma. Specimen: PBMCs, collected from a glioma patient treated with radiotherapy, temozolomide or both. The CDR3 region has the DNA TGTGCCAGCAGCTTAGGGCAGTCTTATCAATCCCAGCATTTT. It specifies CASSLGQSYQSQHF.